This is a list of T cell receptor beta chains from one sample in a study of siplizumab effects on memory and regulatory T cells. Using immunoSEQ multiplex PCR, the repertoire was profiled, and TCRdb retains in-frame clones only, with some absent. The data show 100,000 or so clones, about 91% seen once. Source material: Tregs sorted from blood. Every receptor here comes from a human donor in good health. Both conserved end residues are trimmed from each CDR3.

j_gene: TRBJ2-3; v_gene: TRBV5-1; CDR3aa: ASSRRGEDTQY
j_gene: TRBJ1-5; v_gene: TRBV6-1; CDR3aa: ASMRRAFNQPQH
j_gene: TRBJ2-1; v_gene: TRBV18; CDR3aa: ASSPEGSWGTGQF
j_gene: TRBJ2-3; v_gene: TRBV18; CDR3aa: ASSPGTDTQY
j_gene: TRBJ1-5; v_gene: TRBV19; CDR3aa: ASSISWGVSQPQH
j_gene: TRBJ2-7; v_gene: TRBV18; CDR3aa: ASSPLKVEQGASEQY
j_gene: TRBJ2-3; v_gene: TRBV5-1; CDR3aa: ASSLQLAGGITDTQY
j_gene: TRBJ1-2; v_gene: TRBV28; CDR3aa: ASSLTGNYGYT
j_gene: TRBJ2-5; v_gene: TRBV7-3; CDR3aa: ASSPGQVMGETQY
j_gene: TRBJ1-3; v_gene: TRBV18; CDR3aa: ASSPRTAPGNTIY
j_gene: TRBJ2-7; v_gene: TRBV9; CDR3aa: ASSVGPSAQNEQY
j_gene: TRBJ2-7; v_gene: TRBV2; CDR3aa: ASRVGEQY
j_gene: TRBJ1-2; v_gene: TRBV30; CDR3aa: AWSPLGTLSTSYGYT
j_gene: TRBJ2-3; v_gene: TRBV4-1; CDR3aa: ASSQDSGLAVTDTQY
j_gene: TRBJ1-2; v_gene: TRBV6-1; CDR3aa: ASYNRDRANYGYT
j_gene: TRBJ1-1; v_gene: TRBV25-1; CDR3aa: ASSEYLWEGEAF
j_gene: TRBJ1-2; v_gene: TRBV7-9; CDR3aa: ASSLVGGEGYT
j_gene: TRBJ1-5; v_gene: TRBV6-4; CDR3aa: ASSDGGQGWDQPQH
j_gene: TRBJ2-3; v_gene: TRBV7-2; CDR3aa: ASSSGTDTQY
j_gene: TRBJ1-2; v_gene: TRBV28; CDR3aa: ASSSPGLGGYT
j_gene: TRBJ2-7; v_gene: TRBV7-3; CDR3aa: ASSVTGDEDGEQY
j_gene: TRBJ1-1; v_gene: TRBV18; CDR3aa: ASSPLLGANTEAF
j_gene: TRBJ1-1; v_gene: TRBV6-5; CDR3aa: ASRIQDSNTEAF
j_gene: TRBJ2-5; v_gene: TRBV5-6; CDR3aa: ASSLTGNQETQY
j_gene: TRBJ2-1; v_gene: TRBV6-1; CDR3aa: ASNPRGVANEQF
j_gene: TRBJ2-7; v_gene: TRBV2; CDR3aa: ASRQDMGGWDLPLYEQY
j_gene: TRBJ2-7; v_gene: TRBV6-1; CDR3aa: ASRTPPGGQY
j_gene: TRBJ2-7; v_gene: TRBV6-1; CDR3aa: ASSTGGADNEQY
j_gene: TRBJ2-7; v_gene: TRBV7-6; CDR3aa: ASRPGLAGDPRGSYEQY
j_gene: TRBJ2-5; v_gene: TRBV7-7; CDR3aa: ASSLEYQETQY
j_gene: TRBJ2-7; v_gene: TRBV7-2; CDR3aa: ASSPSNLWGDEQY